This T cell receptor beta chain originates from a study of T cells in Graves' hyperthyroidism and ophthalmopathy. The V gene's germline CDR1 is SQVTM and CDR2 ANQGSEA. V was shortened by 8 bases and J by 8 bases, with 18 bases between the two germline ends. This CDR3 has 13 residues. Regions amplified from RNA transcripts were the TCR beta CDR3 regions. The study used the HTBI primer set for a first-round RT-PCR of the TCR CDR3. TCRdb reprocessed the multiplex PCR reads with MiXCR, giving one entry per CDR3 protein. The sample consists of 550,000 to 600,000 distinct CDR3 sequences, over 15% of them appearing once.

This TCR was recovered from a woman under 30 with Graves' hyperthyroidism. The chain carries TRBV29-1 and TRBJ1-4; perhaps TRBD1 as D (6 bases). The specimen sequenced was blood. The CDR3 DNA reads TGCAGCTACAGGGTTGCCGTGGAAGAAAAACTGTTTTTT. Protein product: CSYRVAVEEKLFF.